This T cell receptor beta chain emerged from a study of quantifying T cell responses using KT2 cells. About the study: cDNA was made from DNase-treated RNA using alpha and beta constant primers.

This clonotype was seen a handful of times. Its antigen remains unidentified. This CDR3 spans 15 amino acids. V shed 2 bases and J 3 bases; nucleotides not matched to a gene: 5. Germline CDR1 is LGHDT and CDR2 is YNNKEL (reference sequence). Study-level findings and limits: KT2 sequences were detected down to about one KT2 cell per 100,000 PBMC.

An oligo carrying a UMI was ligated to the cDNA 3' end. The first PCR ran approximately 4 cycles with an equimolar RC1.1 and RC1.2 beta primer mix. TCRdb processed the UMI-ligation and nested PCR reads anew with MiXCR; each CDR3 protein has one entry. Of roughly 51,000 distinct CDR3 sequences in the sample, approximately 13% were seen once. The J gene is TRBJ2-3, the V gene TRBV3-1, with 7 bases that match TRBD2. This sequence was found in a human donor. Sequenced input: PBMCs spiked with cells of the T cell clone KT2. CDR3 loop: CASSQLGGRTDTQYF. CDR3 DNA: TGTGCCAGCAGCCAACTTGGCGGGAGAACAGATACGCAGTATTTT.